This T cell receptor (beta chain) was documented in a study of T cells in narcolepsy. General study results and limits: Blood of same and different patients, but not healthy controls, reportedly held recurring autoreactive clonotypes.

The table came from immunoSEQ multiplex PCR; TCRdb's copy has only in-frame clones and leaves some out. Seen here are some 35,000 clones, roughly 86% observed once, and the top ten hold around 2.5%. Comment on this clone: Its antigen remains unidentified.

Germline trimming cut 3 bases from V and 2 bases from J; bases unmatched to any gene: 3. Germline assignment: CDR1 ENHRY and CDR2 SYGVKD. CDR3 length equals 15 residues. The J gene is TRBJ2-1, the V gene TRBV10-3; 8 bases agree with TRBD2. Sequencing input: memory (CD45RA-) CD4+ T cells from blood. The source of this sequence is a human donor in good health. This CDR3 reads CAISESGGTYNEQFF. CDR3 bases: TGTGCCATCAGTGAATCGGGGGGGACCTACAATGAGCAGTTCTTC.